The TCR beta chain under discussion was sequenced for a study of T cell responses to AZD1222 COVID-19 vaccine. Clones were sequenced by immunoSEQ multiplex PCR, and TCRdb holds only the in-frame ones, with some missing. Of about 130,000 clones listed, 86% were seen once; the top ten hold roughly 12%. General study points: Compared with day 0, the breadth and depth of the Spike-specific TCR repertoire rose significantly after two doses of AZD1222. Targeting of unmutated variant regions was reportedly seen in nearly half of spike-specific TCRs. Sampled repertoires all dated from after the peak T cell response.

The CDR3 has 16 amino acids. A note on this clone: Antigen: not known.

The clonotype originates from an adult in good health. The source material was peripheral blood, sampled on day 0 of AZD1222 vaccination. V gene TRBV21-1 combines with J gene TRBJ1-1. TRBV21-1 is tagged as a pseudogene. Here the CDR3 reads CASSKGVELVNTEAFF. In DNA, the CDR3 is TGTGCCAGCAGCAAAGGAGTGGAGTTGGTGAACACTGAAGCTTTCTTT.